This T cell receptor (beta chain) was documented in a study of kidney transplant recipient with SARS-CoV-2 infection. TCRdb reprocessed the reads via MiXCR and lists one record per CDR3 protein. The table shows 200,000 to 300,000 distinct CDR3 sequences, with 29% occurring only once. This clonotype has ten or more counts. The origin of this receptor is a male patient aged 25-45 years who had COVID-19 and was a kidney transplant recipient. Some of the T cells may derive from the graft donor. The specimen comprised a blood sample, sampled at baseline and on day 111 from a kidney transplant recipient.

CDR3 bases: TGCGCCAGCAGCTTGGCCGTTAGAAATGAGCAGTTCTTC. It is translated as CASSLAVRNEQFF. The chain employs TRBV5-1 and TRBJ2-1; D is unclear. The CDR3 loop spans 13 amino acids. Trimming pared 0 bases from V and 7 bases from J, leaving 8 bases between. Germline assignment: CDR1 SGHRS and CDR2 YFSETQ. The whole variable domain, remainder taken from reference TRBV5-1 and TRBJ2-1, is KAGVTQTPRYLIKTRGQQVTLSCSPISGHRSVSWYQQTPGQGLQFLFEYFSETQRNKGNFPGRFSGRQFSNSRSEMNVSTLELGDSALYLCASSLAVRNEQFFGPGTRLTVL.